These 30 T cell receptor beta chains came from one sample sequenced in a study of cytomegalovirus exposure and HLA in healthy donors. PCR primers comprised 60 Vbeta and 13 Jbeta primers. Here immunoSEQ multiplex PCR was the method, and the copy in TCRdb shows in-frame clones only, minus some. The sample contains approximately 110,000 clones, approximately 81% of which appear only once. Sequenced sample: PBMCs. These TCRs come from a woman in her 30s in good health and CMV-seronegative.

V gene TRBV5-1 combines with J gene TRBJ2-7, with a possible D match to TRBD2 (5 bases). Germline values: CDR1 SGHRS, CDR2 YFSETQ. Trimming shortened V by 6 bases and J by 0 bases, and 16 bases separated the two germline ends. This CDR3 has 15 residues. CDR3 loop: CASTPAGPSSYEQYF. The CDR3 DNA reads TGCGCCAGCACCCCCGCGGGCCCAAGCTCCTACGAGCAGTACTTC.

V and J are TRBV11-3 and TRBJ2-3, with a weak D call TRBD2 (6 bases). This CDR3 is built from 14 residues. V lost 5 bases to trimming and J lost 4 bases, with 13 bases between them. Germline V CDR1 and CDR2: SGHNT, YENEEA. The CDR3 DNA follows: TGTGCCAGCAGCGTGACTAGTGTGGCAGATACGCAGTATTTT. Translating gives CASSVTSVADTQYF.

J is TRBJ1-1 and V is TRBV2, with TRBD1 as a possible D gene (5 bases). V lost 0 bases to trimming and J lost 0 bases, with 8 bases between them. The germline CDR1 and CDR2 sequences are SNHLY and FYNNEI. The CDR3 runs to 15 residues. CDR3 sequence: CASSEARGLNTEAFF. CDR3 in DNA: TGTGCCAGCAGTGAAGCGCGGGGCTTGAACACTGAAGCTTTCTTT.

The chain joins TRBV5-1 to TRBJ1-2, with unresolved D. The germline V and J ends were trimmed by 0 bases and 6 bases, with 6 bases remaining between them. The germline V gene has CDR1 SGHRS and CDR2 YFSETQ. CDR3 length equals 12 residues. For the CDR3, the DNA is TGCGCCAGCAGCTTGGCCGGTAATGGCTACACCTTC. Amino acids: CASSLAGNGYTF.

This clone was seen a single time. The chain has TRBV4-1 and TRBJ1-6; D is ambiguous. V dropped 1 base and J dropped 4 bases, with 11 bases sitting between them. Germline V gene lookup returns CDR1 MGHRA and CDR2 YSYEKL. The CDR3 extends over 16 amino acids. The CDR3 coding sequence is TGCGCCAGCAGCCAAGTCCTGTTACAGTATAATTCACCCCTCCACTTT. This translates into CASSQVLLQYNSPLHF.

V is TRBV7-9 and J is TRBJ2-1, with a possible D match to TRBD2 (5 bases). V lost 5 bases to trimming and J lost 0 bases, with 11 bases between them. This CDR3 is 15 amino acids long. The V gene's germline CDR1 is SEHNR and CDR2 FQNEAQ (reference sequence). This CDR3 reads CASSTMGSSYNEQFF. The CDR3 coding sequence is TGTGCCAGCAGCACCATGGGGAGCTCCTACAATGAGCAGTTCTTC.

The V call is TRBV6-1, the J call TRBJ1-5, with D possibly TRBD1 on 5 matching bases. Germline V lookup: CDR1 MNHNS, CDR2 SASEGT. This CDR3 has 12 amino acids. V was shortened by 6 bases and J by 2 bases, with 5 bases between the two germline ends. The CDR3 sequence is CASRGGNQPQHF. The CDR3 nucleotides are TGTGCCAGCAGAGGGGGCAATCAGCCCCAGCATTTT.

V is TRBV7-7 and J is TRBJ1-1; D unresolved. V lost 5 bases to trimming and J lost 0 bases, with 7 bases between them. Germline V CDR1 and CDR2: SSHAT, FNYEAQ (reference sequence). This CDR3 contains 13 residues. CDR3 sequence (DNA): TGTGCCAGCAGCCCGAGTGTGAACACTGAAGCTTTCTTT. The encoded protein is CASSPSVNTEAFF.

CDR3 in amino acids: CASSLDSGRVDTQYF. CDR3 DNA: TGTGCCAGCTCACTGGATAGCGGGAGAGTCGATACGCAGTATTTT. The chain couples TRBV18 to TRBJ2-3; 9 bases agree with TRBD2. The germline V gene encodes CDR1 KGHSH and CDR2 LQKENI. The CDR3 extends over 15 amino acids. V shed 4 bases and J 6 bases; nucleotides not matched to a gene: 8. Complete variable domain (other parts from reference TRBV18 and TRBJ2-3): NAGVMQNPRHLVRRRGQEARLRCSPMKGHSHVYWYRQLPEEGLKFMVYLQKENIIDESGMPKERFSAEFPKEGPSILRIQQVVRGDSAAYFCASSLDSGRVDTQYFGPGTRLTVL.

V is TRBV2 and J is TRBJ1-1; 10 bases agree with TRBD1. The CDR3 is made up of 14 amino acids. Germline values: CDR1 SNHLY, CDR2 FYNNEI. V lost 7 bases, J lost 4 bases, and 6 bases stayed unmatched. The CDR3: CASNPRTGGTEAFF. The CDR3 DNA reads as TGTGCCAGCAACCCCCGGACAGGGGGCACTGAAGCTTTCTTT.

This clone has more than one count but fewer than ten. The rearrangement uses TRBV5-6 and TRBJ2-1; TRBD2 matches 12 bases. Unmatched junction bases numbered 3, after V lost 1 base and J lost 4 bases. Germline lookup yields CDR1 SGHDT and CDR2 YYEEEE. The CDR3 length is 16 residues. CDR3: CASSLRLAGAYNEQFF. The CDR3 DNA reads TGTGCCAGCAGCTTGCGACTAGCGGGAGCTTACAATGAGCAGTTCTTC.

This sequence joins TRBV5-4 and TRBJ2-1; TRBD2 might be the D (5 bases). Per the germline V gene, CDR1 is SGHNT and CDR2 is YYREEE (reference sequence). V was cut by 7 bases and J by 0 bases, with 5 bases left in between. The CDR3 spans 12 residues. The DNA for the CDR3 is TGTGCCAGCGGGAGCTCCTACAATGAGCAGTTCTTC. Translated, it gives CASGSSYNEQFF.

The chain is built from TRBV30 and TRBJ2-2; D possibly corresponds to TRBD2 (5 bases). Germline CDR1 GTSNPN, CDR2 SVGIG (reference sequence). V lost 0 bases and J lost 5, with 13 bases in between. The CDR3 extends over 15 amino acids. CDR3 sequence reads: CAWSVRGKVTGELFF. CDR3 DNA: TGTGCCTGGAGTGTAAGAGGGAAGGTAACCGGGGAGCTGTTTTTT. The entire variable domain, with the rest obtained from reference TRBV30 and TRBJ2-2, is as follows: SQTIHQWPATLVQPVGSPLSLECTVEGTSNPNLYWYRQAAGRGLQLLFYSVGIGQISSEVPQNLSASRPQDRQFILSSKKLLLSDSGFYLCAWSVRGKVTGELFFGEGSRLTVL.

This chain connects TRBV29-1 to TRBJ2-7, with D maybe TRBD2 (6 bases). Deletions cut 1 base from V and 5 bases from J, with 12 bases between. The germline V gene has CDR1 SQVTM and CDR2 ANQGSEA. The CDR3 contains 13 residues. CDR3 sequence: CSVEGRGTDEQYF. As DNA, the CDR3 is TGCAGCGTTGAAGGGCGGGGTACCGACGAGCAGTACTTC.

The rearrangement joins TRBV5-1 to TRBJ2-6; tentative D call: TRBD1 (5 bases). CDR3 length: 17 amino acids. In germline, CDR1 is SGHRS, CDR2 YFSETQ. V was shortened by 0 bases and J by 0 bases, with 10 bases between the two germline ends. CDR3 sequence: CASSLVQGPSGANVLTF. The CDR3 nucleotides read TGCGCCAGCAGCTTGGTTCAGGGCCCCTCTGGGGCCAACGTCCTGACTTTC.

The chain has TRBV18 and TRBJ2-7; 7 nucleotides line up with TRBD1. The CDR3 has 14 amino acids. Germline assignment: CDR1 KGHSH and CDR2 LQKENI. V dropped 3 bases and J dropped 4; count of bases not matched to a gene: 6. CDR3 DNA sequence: TGTGCCAGCTCACCGCCGACAGGGCTGTACGAGCAGTACTTC. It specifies CASSPPTGLYEQYF. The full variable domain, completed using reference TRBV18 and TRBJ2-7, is NAGVMQNPRHLVRRRGQEARLRCSPMKGHSHVYWYRQLPEEGLKFMVYLQKENIIDESGMPKERFSAEFPKEGPSILRIQQVVRGDSAAYFCASSPPTGLYEQYFGPGTRLTVT.

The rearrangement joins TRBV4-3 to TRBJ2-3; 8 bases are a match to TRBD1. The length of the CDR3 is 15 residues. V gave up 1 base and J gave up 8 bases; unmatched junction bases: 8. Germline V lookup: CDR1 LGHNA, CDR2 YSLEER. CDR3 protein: CASSQAFTGGGTQYF. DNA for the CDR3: TGCGCCAGCAGCCAAGCCTTTACAGGGGGTGGTACGCAGTATTTT.

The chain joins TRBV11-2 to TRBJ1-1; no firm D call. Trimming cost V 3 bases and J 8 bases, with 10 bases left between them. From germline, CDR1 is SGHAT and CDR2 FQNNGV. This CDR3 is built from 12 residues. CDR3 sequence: CASSFLTSEAFF. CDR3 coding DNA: TGTGCCAGCAGCTTCCTTACATCCGAAGCTTTCTTT.

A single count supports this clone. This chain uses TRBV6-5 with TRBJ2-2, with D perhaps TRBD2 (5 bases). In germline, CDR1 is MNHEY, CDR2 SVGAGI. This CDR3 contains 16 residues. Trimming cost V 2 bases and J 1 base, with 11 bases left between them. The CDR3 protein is CASSYEGPKNTGELFF. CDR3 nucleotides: TGTGCCAGCAGTTACGAGGGCCCTAAGAACACCGGGGAGCTGTTTTTT.

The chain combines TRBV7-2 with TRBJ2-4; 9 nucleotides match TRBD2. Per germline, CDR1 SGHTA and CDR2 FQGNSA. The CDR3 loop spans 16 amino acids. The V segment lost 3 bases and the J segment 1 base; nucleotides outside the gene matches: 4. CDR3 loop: CASSFFSGSAKNIQYF. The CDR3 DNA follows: TGTGCCAGCAGCTTTTTTAGCGGGAGTGCCAAAAACATTCAGTACTTC.

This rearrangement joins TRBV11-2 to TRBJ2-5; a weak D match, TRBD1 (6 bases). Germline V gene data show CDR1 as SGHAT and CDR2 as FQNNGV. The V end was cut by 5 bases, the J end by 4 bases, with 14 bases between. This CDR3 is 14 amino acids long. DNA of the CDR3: TGTGCCAGCAGCCTTACAGGGAGAGGAGAGACCCAGTACTTC. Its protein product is CASSLTGRGETQYF.

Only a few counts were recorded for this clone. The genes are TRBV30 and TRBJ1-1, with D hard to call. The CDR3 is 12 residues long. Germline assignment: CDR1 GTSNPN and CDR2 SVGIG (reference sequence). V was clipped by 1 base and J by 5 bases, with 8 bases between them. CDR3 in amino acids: CAWSGPGTEAFF. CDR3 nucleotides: TGTGCCTGGAGTGGACCCGGGACTGAAGCTTTCTTT.

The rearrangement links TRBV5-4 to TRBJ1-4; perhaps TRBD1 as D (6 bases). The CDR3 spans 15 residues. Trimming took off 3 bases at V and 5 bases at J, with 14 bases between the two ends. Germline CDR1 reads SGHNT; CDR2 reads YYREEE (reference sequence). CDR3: CASSSGGGGNEKLFF. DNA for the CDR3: TGTGCCAGCAGCTCCGGAGGGGGGGGGAATGAAAAACTGTTTTTT.

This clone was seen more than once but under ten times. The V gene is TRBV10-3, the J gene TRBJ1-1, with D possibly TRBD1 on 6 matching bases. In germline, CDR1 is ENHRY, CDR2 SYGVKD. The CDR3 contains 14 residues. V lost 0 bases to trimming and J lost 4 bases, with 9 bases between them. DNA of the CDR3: TGTGCCATCAGTGAGTCGATAGGGGGCACTGAAGCTTTCTTT. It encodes CAISESIGGTEAFF.

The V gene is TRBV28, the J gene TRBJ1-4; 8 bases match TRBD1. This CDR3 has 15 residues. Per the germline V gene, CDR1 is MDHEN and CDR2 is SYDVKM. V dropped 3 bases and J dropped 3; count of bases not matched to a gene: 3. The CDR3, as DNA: TGTGCCAGCAGTTTTCCGGACAGGGCTAATGAAAAACTGTTTTTT. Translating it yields CASSFPDRANEKLFF.

The CDR3 region is CASSEATGNTIYF. CDR3 bases: TGTGCCAGTAGTGAGGCAACTGGAAACACCATATATTTT. The V and J genes are TRBV19 and TRBJ1-3, with D unclear. The germline CDR1 and CDR2 sequences are LNHDA and SQIVND (reference sequence). This CDR3 contains 13 residues. V lost 5 bases, J lost 2 bases, and 7 bases lay in between.

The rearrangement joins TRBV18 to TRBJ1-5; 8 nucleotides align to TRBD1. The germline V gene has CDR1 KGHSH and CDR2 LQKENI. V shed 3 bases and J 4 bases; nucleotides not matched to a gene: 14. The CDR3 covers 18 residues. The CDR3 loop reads CASSPPLDQGALNQPQHF. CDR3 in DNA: TGTGCCAGCTCACCCCCGCTGGACCAGGGGGCCCTTAATCAGCCCCAGCATTTT.

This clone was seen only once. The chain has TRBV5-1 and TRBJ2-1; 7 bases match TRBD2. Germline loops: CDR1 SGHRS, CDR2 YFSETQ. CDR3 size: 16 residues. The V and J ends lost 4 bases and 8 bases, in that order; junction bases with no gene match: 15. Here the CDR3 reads CASSPERDSRVDEQFF. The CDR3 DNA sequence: TGCGCCAGCAGCCCTGAGCGGGATTCCCGCGTCGATGAGCAGTTCTTC. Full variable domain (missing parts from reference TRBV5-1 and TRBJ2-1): KAGVTQTPRYLIKTRGQQVTLSCSPISGHRSVSWYQQTPGQGLQFLFEYFSETQRNKGNFPGRFSGRQFSNSRSEMNVSTLELGDSALYLCASSPERDSRVDEQFFGPGTRLTVL.

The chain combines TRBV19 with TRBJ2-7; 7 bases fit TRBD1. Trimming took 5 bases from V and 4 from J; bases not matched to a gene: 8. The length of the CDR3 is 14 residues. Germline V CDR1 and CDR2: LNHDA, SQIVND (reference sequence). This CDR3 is CASSHRDRPYEQYF. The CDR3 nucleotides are TGTGCCAGTAGTCACCGGGACAGACCATACGAGCAGTACTTC.

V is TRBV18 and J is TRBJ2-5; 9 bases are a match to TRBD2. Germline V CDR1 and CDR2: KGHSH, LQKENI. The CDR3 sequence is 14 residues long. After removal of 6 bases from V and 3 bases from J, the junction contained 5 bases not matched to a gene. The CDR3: CASSPRLAEETQYF. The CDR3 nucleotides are TGTGCCAGCTCTCCCCGACTAGCGGAAGAGACCCAGTACTTC.